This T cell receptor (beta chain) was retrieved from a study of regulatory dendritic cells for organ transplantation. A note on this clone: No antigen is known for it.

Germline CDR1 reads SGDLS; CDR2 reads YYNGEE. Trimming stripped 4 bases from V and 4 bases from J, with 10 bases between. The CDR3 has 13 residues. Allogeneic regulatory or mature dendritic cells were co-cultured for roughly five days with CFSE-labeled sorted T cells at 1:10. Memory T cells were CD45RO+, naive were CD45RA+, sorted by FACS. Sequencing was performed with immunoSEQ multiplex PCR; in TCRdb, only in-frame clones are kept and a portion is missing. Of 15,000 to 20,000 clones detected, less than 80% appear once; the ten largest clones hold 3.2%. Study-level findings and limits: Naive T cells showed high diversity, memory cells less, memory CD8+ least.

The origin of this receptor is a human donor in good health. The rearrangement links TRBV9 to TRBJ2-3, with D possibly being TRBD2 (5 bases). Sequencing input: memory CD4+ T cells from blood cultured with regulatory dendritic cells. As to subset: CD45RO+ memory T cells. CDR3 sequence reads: CASSTGMPDTQYF. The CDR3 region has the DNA TGTGCCAGCAGCACGGGGATGCCAGATACGCAGTATTTT.